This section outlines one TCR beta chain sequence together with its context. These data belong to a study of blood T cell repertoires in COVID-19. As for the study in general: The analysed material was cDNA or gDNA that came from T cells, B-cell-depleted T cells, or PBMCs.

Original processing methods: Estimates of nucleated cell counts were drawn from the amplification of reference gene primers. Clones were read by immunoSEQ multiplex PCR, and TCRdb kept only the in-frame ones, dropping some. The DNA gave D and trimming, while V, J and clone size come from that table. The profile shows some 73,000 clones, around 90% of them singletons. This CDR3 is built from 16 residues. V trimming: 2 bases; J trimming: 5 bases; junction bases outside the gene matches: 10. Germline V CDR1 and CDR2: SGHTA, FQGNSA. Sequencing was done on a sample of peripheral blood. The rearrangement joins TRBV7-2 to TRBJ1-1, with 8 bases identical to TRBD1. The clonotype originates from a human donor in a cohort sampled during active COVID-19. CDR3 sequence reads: CASSLNRQGARTEAFF. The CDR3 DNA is TGTGCCAGCAGCTTAAATAGGCAGGGGGCGAGAACTGAAGCTTTCTTT.